The clone carrying this T cell receptor beta chain appeared once. Its antigen is not identified. Stated time point: sample taken at primary tumor resection. The donor group consisted of roughly 70 patients who had untreated, early-stage non-small cell lung cancer. The source of the sample is a study of spatial heterogeneity in lung cancer. TCRdb independently ran MiXCR on the 5' RACE reads; one entry per CDR3 protein. Of approximately 5,000 distinct CDR3 sequences in the sample, 6% to 8.5% are singletons; the top ten hold about a fifth. General observations from the study: Counts of expanded alpha and beta TCRs within tumors tracked the tumor nonsynonymous mutation count.

V was clipped by 2 bases and J by 2 bases, with 13 bases between them. The CDR3 totals 15 residues. Germline-derived CDR1 and CDR2 are SEHNR and FQNEAQ (reference sequence). The gene calls are TRBV7-9 and TRBJ2-7; no firm D call. The sequence came from a male donor with early-stage non-small cell lung cancer. The sequences come from lung tumor tissue, collected at surgery. CDR3 in amino acids: CASSLIDLSPYEQYF. In DNA, the CDR3 is TGTGCCAGCAGCTTAATAGATCTAAGCCCCTACGAGCAGTACTTC.